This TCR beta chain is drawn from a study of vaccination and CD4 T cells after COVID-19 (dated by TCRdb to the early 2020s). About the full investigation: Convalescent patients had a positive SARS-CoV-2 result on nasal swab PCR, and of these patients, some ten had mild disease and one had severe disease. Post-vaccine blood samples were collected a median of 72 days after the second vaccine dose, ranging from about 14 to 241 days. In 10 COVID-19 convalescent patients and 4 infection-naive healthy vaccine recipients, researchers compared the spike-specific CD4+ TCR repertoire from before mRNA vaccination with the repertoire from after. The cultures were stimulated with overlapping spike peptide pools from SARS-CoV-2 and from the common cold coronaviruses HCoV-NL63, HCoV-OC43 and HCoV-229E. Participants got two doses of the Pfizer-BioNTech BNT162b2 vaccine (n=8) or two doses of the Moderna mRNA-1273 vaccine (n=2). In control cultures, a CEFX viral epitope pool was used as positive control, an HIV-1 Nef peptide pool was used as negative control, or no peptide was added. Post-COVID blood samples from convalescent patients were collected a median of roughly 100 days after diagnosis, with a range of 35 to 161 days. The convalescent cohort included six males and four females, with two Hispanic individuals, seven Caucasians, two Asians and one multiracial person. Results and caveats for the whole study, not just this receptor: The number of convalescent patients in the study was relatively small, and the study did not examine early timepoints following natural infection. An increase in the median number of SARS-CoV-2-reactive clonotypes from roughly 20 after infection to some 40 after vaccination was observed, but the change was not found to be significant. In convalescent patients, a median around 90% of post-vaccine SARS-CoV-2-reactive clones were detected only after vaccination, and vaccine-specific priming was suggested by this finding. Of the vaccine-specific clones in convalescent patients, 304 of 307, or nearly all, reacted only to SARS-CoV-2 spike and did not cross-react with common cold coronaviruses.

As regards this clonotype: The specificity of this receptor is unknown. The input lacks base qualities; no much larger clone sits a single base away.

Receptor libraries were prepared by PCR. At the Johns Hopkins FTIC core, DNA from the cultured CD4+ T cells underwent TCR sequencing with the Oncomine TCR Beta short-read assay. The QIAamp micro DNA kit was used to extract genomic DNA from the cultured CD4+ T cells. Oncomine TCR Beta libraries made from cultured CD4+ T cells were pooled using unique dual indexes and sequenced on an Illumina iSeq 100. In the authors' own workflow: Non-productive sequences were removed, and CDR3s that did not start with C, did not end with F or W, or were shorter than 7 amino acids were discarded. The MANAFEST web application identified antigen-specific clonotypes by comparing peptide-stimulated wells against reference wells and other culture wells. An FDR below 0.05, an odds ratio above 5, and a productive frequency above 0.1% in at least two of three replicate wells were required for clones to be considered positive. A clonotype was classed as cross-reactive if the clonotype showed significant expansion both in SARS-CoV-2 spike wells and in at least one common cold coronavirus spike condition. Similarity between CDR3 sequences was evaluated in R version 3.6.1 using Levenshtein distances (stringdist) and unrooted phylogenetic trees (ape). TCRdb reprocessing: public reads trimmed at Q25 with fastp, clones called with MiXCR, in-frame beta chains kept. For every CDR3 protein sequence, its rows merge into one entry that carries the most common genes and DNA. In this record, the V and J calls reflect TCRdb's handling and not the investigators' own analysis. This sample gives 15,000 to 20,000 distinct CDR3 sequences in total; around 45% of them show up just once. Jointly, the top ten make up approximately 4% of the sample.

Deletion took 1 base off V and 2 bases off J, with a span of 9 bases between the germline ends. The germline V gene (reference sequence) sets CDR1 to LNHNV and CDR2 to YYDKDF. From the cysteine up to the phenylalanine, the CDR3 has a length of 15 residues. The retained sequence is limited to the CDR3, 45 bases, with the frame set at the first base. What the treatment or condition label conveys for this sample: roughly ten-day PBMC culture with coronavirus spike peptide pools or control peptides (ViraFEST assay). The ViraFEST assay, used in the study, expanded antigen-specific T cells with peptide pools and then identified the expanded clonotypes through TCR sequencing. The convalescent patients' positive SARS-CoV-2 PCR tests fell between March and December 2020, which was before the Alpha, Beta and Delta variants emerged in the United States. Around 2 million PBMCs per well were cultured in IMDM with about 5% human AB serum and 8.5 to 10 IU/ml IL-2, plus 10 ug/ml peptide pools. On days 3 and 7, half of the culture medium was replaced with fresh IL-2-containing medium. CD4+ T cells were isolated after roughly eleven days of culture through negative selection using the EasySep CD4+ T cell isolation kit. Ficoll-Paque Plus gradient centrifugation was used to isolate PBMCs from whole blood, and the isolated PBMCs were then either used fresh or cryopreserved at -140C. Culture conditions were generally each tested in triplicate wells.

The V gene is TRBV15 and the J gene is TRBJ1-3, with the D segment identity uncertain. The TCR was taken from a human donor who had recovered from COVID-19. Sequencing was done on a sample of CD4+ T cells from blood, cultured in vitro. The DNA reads TGTGCCACCAGCAGAGCTTGGGGTCCTGGAAACACCATATATTTT. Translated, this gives CATSRAWGPGNTIYF.